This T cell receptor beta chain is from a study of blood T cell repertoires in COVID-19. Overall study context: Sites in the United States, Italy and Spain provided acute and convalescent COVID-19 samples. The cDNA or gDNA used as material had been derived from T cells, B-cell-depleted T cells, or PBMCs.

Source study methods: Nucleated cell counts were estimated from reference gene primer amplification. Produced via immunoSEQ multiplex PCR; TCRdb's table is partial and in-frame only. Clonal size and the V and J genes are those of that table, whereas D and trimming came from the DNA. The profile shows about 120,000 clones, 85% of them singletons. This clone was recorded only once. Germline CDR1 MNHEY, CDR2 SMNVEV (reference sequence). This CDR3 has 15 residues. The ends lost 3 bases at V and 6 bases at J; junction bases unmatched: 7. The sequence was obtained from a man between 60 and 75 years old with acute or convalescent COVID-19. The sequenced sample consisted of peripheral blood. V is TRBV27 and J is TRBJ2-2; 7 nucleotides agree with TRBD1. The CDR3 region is CASSFGAQGAGELFF. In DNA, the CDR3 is TGTGCCAGCAGTTTTGGGGCCCAGGGGGCCGGGGAGCTGTTTTTT.